These 28 T cell receptor beta chains were sequenced from one sample in a study of blood T cells in healthy people across ages. A second PCR, run for roughly 7 to 11 cycles, used a sample-barcoded 5' primer plus a J-beta primer mix. From the 5' RACE reads, TCRdb called clonotypes with MiXCR, one entry per CDR3 protein. In the table there are some 1.1 million distinct CDR3 sequences, under 40% of which are singletons. Source material: blood. The receptors come from a man aged 18 to 35 in good health.

The gene calls are TRBV7-3 and TRBJ2-1, with D possibly TRBD1 on 6 matching bases. Germline V gives CDR1 SGHTA, CDR2 FQGTGA. Trimming cost V 2 bases and J 13 bases, with 15 bases left between them. CDR3 length equals 13 residues. The CDR3 is CASSLLRGETQFF. CDR3 nucleotide sequence: TGTGCCAGCAGCTTACTCAGGGGAGAGACCCAGTTCTTC.

This clonotype was counted ten times or more. The chain carries TRBV4-2 and TRBJ2-3; maybe TRBD2 (5 bases). Deletions cut 1 base from V and 9 bases from J, with 8 bases between. The CDR3 extends over 12 amino acids. The germline CDR1 and CDR2 sequences are LGHNA and YNFKEQ. The CDR3 DNA sequence: TGTGCCAGCAGCCAAGGCGGGCTGACGCAGTATTTT. This sequence encodes CASSQGGLTQYF.

This clonotype was counted a few times. This rearrangement joins TRBV7-2 to TRBJ1-4, with TRBD1 matching 7 bases. Germline V lookup: CDR1 SGHTA, CDR2 FQGNSA. Losses at the gene ends were 3 bases for V and 0 bases for J; bases not matched to a gene: 7. There are 17 residues in the CDR3. The CDR3 coding sequence is TGTGCCAGCAGCTTCAGGGGGTCGGGGGCAACTAATGAAAAACTGTTTTTT. It encodes CASSFRGSGATNEKLFF.

This clonotype has more than one count but fewer than ten. The rearrangement links TRBV27 to TRBJ2-1; the D is unclear. The germline gives CDR1 MNHEY, CDR2 SMNVEV (reference sequence). V gave up 2 bases and J gave up 8 bases, with 10 bases separating them. The CDR3 is made up of 13 amino acids. The CDR3 DNA reads as TGTGCCAGCAGTTTAAGTGGTCTCGATGAGCAGTTCTTC. Protein: CASSLSGLDEQFF.

This clonotype was recorded a few times. The gene calls are TRBV12-3 or TRBV12-4 and TRBJ2-1; TRBD2 is a possible D gene (6 bases). The CDR3 is made up of 13 amino acids. The V gene lost 5 bases and the J gene lost 9 bases, with 14 bases spanning the gap. CDR3 sequence: CASSAGLPSEQFF. CDR3 bases: TGTGCCAGCAGTGCGGGACTCCCAAGTGAGCAGTTCTTC.

At least ten counts were recorded for this clonotype. The chain links TRBV6-6 to TRBJ2-1, with 7 nucleotides matching TRBD1. The CDR3 length is 14 residues. Trimming at V came to 5 bases and at J to 4 bases, leaving 5 bases not matched to a gene. Germline V CDR1 and CDR2: MNHNY, SVGAGI (reference sequence). CDR3 sequence (DNA): TGTGCCAGCAGTGACGTACAGGGGTACAATGAGCAGTTCTTC. Its translation is CASSDVQGYNEQFF.

This clonotype was counted a few times. The chain has TRBV2 and TRBJ1-2; 9 nucleotides agree with TRBD1. CDR1 SNHLY and CDR2 FYNNEI come from the germline V gene. V lost 6 bases to trimming and J lost 0 bases; unmatched junction nucleotides: 5. The CDR3 runs to 15 residues. The CDR3 region has the DNA TGTGCCAGCAGCGGACGACAGGGGGCTAACTATGGCTACACCTTC. It yields the protein CASSGRQGANYGYTF.

This clonotype was seen a handful of times. The CDR3, as DNA: TGTGCCAGCAGTTACTCCGGGTCGAGCAATCAGCCCCAGCATTTT. This codes for CASSYSGSSNQPQHF. The V gene is TRBV6-5, the J gene TRBJ1-5; unclear D gene. The CDR3 totals 15 residues. CDR1 is MNHEY and CDR2 is SVGAGI in the germline V gene. V lost 0 bases to trimming and J lost 1 base, with 7 bases between them.

The gene calls are TRBV9 and TRBJ2-1; a possible D gene is TRBD1 (6 bases). This CDR3 is 17 amino acids long. Germline V gene sequence: CDR1 SGDLS, CDR2 YYNGEE. The V and J ends lost 4 bases and 8 bases respectively, with 25 bases between them. The CDR3 is CASSFLAGTPQRDEQFF. The CDR3, as DNA: TGTGCCAGCAGCTTCCTAGCCGGGACACCTCAACGGGATGAGCAGTTCTTC.

This clonotype was observed a handful of times. This could be a read error, since a much larger clone is one nucleotide away. CDR3 DNA sequence: TGTGCCAACAGCTACAACGAGCAGTACTTC. It is translated as CANSYNEQYF. The gene calls are TRBV25-1 and TRBJ2-7, with D hard to call. The ends were cut back, 10 bases at V and 5 bases at J, with 9 bases in the middle. The CDR3 consists of 10 residues. Per the germline V gene, CDR1 is MGHDK and CDR2 is SYGVNS.

The chain links TRBV20-1 to TRBJ1-2; possibly TRBD1 for D (5 bases). Germline CDR1 DFQATT, CDR2 SNEGSKA (reference sequence). The V and J ends lost 6 bases and 1 base respectively, with 18 bases between them. The CDR3 has 15 amino acids. CDR3 sequence (DNA): TGCAGTGCCCCCGCCTCCGGGGCGGTTAACTATGGCTACACCTTC. Translation gives CSAPASGAVNYGYTF.

The rearrangement joins TRBV3-1 to TRBJ2-1; D ambiguous. The CDR3 sequence is 10 residues long. V gave up 8 bases and J gave up 8 bases, with 7 bases separating them. Germline values: CDR1 LGHDT, CDR2 YNNKEL (reference sequence). CDR3: CASGSHEQFF. The CDR3 coding sequence is TGTGCCAGCGGGTCCCATGAGCAGTTCTTC.

V is TRBV19 and J is TRBJ2-1; D ambiguous. The CDR3 length is 13 residues. V was shortened by 8 bases and J by 10 bases, with 18 bases between the two germline ends. Per the germline V gene, CDR1 is LNHDA and CDR2 is SQIVND (reference sequence). In DNA form, the CDR3 reads TGTGCCAGTGGCACATTTCCCTTGGGGGAGCAGTTCTTC. Protein: CASGTFPLGEQFF.

The V call is TRBV11-2, the J call TRBJ1-2; 9 nucleotides agree with TRBD1. The V gene end was trimmed by 0 bases and the J gene end by 4 bases; junction bases not matched to a gene: 3. CDR1 is SGHAT, CDR2 FQNNGV, per germline. The CDR3 covers 15 residues. In DNA, the CDR3 is TGTGCCAGCAGCTTAGACGGGACAGGGCCCTATGGCTACACCTTC. It codes for CASSLDGTGPYGYTF.

DNA of the CDR3: TGCAGTGCTAGAGACAGGAACGACACAGATACGCAGTATTTT. Translation gives CSARDRNDTDTQYF. This chain connects TRBV20-1 to TRBJ2-3; no clear D. Germline loops: CDR1 DFQATT, CDR2 SNEGSKA (reference sequence). The V end was cut by 0 bases, the J end by 2 bases, with 9 bases between. There are 14 residues in the CDR3.

The chain joins TRBV6-6 to TRBJ1-1; tentatively, D is TRBD1 (5 bases). Trimming pared 10 bases from V and 1 base from J, leaving 22 bases between. The CDR3 runs to 16 residues. CDR1 MNHNY and CDR2 SVGAGI come from the germline V gene (reference sequence). In DNA form, the CDR3 reads TGTGCCACCTCCCGTGGTGGGGACGGATCGAACACTGAAGCTTTCTTT. Its translation: CATSRGGDGSNTEAFF.

Comment on this clonotype: The junction departs from germline at one end; a sequencing error may be responsible. The chain is built from TRBV6-1 and TRBJ2-4; 13 bases agree with TRBD2. CDR3 length: 18 residues. Germline V lookup: CDR1 MNHNS, CDR2 SASEGT. CDR3 sequence: CASSPQRTSGRMKETQYF. CDR3 nucleotides: TGTGCCAGCAGTCCTCAAAGGACTAGCGGGAGAATGAAAGAGACCCAGTATTTC.

In its sample, this clonotype was seen a few times. V and J are TRBV19 and TRBJ2-3, with D unresolved. Germline V gene lookup returns CDR1 LNHDA and CDR2 SQIVND (reference sequence). CDR3 length equals 16 residues. Between the trimmed V and J ends, which lost 0 bases and 0 bases, there was a span of 10 bases. The CDR3 loop reads CASSIDMQPSTDTQYF. The CDR3 region has the DNA TGTGCCAGTAGTATAGACATGCAGCCTAGCACAGATACGCAGTATTTT.

This clonotype came up many times. This chain joins TRBV4-2 and TRBJ1-2; possibly TRBD1 for D (5 bases). The CDR3 is 13 residues long. Germline V gene sequence: CDR1 LGHNA, CDR2 YNFKEQ. V gave up 5 bases and J gave up 3 bases, with 10 bases separating them. CDR3 sequence reads: CASSGMGDYGYTF. CDR3 nucleotide sequence: TGTGCCAGCAGCGGCATGGGGGACTATGGCTACACCTTC.

V and J are TRBV20-1 and TRBJ2-1, with D tentatively TRBD2 (6 bases). Germline V lookup: CDR1 DFQATT, CDR2 SNEGSKA (reference sequence). The CDR3 runs to 14 residues. Trimming pared 1 base from V and 4 bases from J, leaving 11 bases between. The CDR3 DNA is TGCAGTGCTAGAGGGGCGGGGATGTACAATGAGCAGTTCTTC. Its protein product is CSARGAGMYNEQFF.

This clonotype occurred a few times. This chain links TRBV2 with TRBJ1-5, with no clear D. The CDR3 is 15 amino acids. Trimming cost V 2 bases and J 0 bases, with 8 bases left between them. The germline CDR1 and CDR2 sequences are SNHLY and FYNNEI. The CDR3 bases are TGTGCCAGCAGTGAAAACATACCTAGCAATCAGCCCCAGCATTTT. This sequence encodes CASSENIPSNQPQHF.

The chain recombines TRBV4-3 with TRBJ1-4; D is uncertain. Trimming took off 1 base at V and 6 bases at J, with 12 bases between the two ends. Looked up from germline, CDR1 is LGHNA and CDR2 is YSLEER. This CDR3 has 15 amino acids. For the CDR3, the DNA is TGCGCCAGCAGCCAAGTGCCACCGCGGCATGAAAAACTGTTTTTT. Protein product: CASSQVPPRHEKLFF.

The chain uses TRBV5-6 and TRBJ2-3; the D gene is possibly TRBD2 (5 bases). The V gene's germline CDR1 is SGHDT and CDR2 YYEEEE. The V and J ends lost 4 bases and 1 base respectively, with 10 bases between them. The CDR3 sequence is 14 residues long. The chain's CDR3 is CASSRGRGTDTQYF. The CDR3 nucleotides are TGTGCCAGCAGCAGAGGGCGGGGCACAGATACGCAGTATTTT. Filled out from reference TRBV5-6 and TRBJ2-3, the complete variable domain reads DAGVTQSPTHLIKTRGQQVTLRCSPKSGHDTVSWYQQALGQGPQFIFQYYEEEERQRGNFPDRFSGHQFPNYSSELNVNALLLGDSALYLCASSRGRGTDTQYFGPGTRLTVL.

In its sample, this clonotype was seen a few times. This chain connects TRBV7-8 to TRBJ1-5; D remains unclear. Germline lookup yields CDR1 SGHVS and CDR2 FQNEAQ. This CDR3 is built from 15 residues. The V end was cut by 4 bases, the J end by 6 bases, with 16 bases between. DNA for the CDR3: TGTGCCAGCAGCTCGACAAGTCGGGTCGGTCAGCCCCAGCATTTT. Its translation: CASSSTSRVGQPQHF.

The chain recombines TRBV12-5 with TRBJ1-1; maybe TRBD1 (5 bases). CDR3 length equals 14 residues. The V end lost 4 bases, the J end lost 11 bases, and 20 bases lay between the germline ends. From germline, CDR1 is LGHNT and CDR2 FRNRAP. The CDR3 DNA sequence: TGTGCTAGTGGTTCCCCAGAGTGGGGGAGGTCGGCTTTCTTT. Translation gives CASGSPEWGRSAFF.

This clonotype came up a few times. The V gene is TRBV6-2 or TRBV6-3, the J gene TRBJ1-1; D remains ambiguous. Trimming removed 4 bases at V and 3 bases at J, with 12 bases between. The germline gives CDR1 MNHEY, CDR2 SVGEGT. This CDR3 is 14 amino acids long. CDR3 DNA sequence: TGTGCCAGCAGTTCATACAAGGAATACACTGAAGCTTTCTTT. It codes for CASSSYKEYTEAFF.

This clonotype has a handful of counts. V and J are TRBV6-2 or TRBV6-3 and TRBJ2-5, with a tentative D call TRBD1 (5 bases). The V gene lost 2 bases and the J gene lost 5 bases, with 15 bases spanning the gap. Germline V lookup: CDR1 MNHEY, CDR2 SVGEGT. The CDR3 length is 15 residues. CDR3 region: CASSYGAGAFETQYF. CDR3 DNA: TGTGCCAGCAGTTACGGGGCTGGAGCCTTTGAGACCCAGTACTTC.

CDR3 region: CASSLTRQNGELFF. The DNA for the CDR3 is TGCGCCAGCAGCTTGACTAGGCAGAACGGGGAGCTGTTTTTT. This chain connects TRBV5-1 to TRBJ2-2; possible D gene TRBD2, 5 bases. The germline gives CDR1 SGHRS, CDR2 YFSETQ. CDR3 length equals 14 residues. Trimming removed 1 base from V and 7 bases from J, with 11 bases in between. The full variable domain, rest sourced from reference TRBV5-1 and TRBJ2-2, is KAGVTQTPRYLIKTRGQQVTLSCSPISGHRSVSWYQQTPGQGLQFLFEYFSETQRNKGNFPGRFSGRQFSNSRSEMNVSTLELGDSALYLCASSLTRQNGELFFGEGSRLTVL.